Below are 13 T cell receptor beta chains sequenced from a single sample in a study of blood T cells in healthy people across ages. Alongside a J-beta primer mix, a sample-barcoded 5' primer served in a second PCR lasting roughly 6 to 11 cycles. TCRdb ran MiXCR on the 5' RACE reads and lists one entry per CDR3 protein. The sample lists over 450,000 distinct CDR3 sequences, around 24% occurring once. Separately, the same data were catalogued under a study of T cells of mothers and their children.

Sequenced input: blood. These receptors were taken from a boy younger than 18 in good health.

This clonotype was recorded a few times. This chain uses TRBV4-1 with TRBJ2-5; no clear D gene. TRBJ2-7 explains the end of the DNA better; the J call may be wrong. The CDR3 totals 13 residues. CDR1 is MGHRA and CDR2 is YSYEKL in the germline V gene. In DNA form, the CDR3 reads TGCGCCAGCAGCCATGACCACCTCTACGAGCAGTACTTC. Its translation: CASSHDHLYEQYF.

Many counts were recorded for this clonotype. This chain links TRBV12-3 or TRBV12-4 with TRBJ2-5; TRBD1 agrees at 7 bases. V gave up 6 bases and J gave up 3 bases; unmatched junction bases: 4. CDR3 size: 13 residues. CDR3 coding DNA: TGTGCCAGCAGACTAACAGGGGAAGAGACCCAGTACTTC. Translation: CASRLTGEETQYF.

This clonotype was counted between two and nine times. The V gene is TRBV15, the J gene TRBJ2-5; the D call may be TRBD1 or TRBD2 (5 bases each). The CDR3 covers 15 residues. CDR1 and CDR2 from the germline V gene are LNHNV and YYDKDF (reference sequence). Between the trimmed V and J ends, which lost 1 base and 3 bases, there was a span of 12 bases. The CDR3 sequence: CATSRAGLGEETQYF. CDR3 DNA sequence: TGTGCCACCAGCAGAGCCGGCTTGGGGGAAGAGACCCAGTACTTC.

This clonotype was seen only a few times. The V and J genes are TRBV10-3 and TRBJ1-2, with D perhaps matching TRBD1 (5 bases). Germline V CDR1 and CDR2: ENHRY, SYGVKD. Deletions cut 3 bases from V and 4 bases from J, with 15 bases between. CDR3 size: 15 residues. For the CDR3, the DNA is TGTGCCATCAGTGAACACCCAGGGCAAGTCTATGGCTACACCTTC. Amino acids: CAISEHPGQVYGYTF.

This rearrangement joins TRBV24-1 to TRBJ2-7, with 10 bases aligning to TRBD2. The length of the CDR3 is 18 residues. V lost 0 bases and J lost 1; bases outside the gene matches: 8. Germline CDR1 is KGHDR and CDR2 is SFDVKD. The CDR3 loop is CATSDLLPSGSVSYEQYF. The CDR3 nucleotides read TGTGCCACCAGTGATTTGCTCCCTAGCGGGAGTGTGTCCTACGAGCAGTACTTC.

Remarks on this clonotype: A read error may produce the germline difference seen at one junction end. The V call is TRBV4-3, the J call TRBJ2-5, with D uncertain. The J call may be in error: the DNA end matches TRBJ2-1 better. This CDR3 comprises 17 residues. In germline, CDR1 is LGHNA, CDR2 YSLEER. CDR3 region: CASSQDLDPRSNNEQFF. The CDR3 DNA is TGCGCCAGCAGCCAAGATCTCGACCCGCGCTCCAACAATGAGCAGTTCTTC.

In DNA form, the CDR3 reads TGCGCCAGCAGCCCCCGGACTAGCGGGACCGAGTATTTT. Translation: CASSPRTSGTEYF. The chain combines TRBV5-1 with TRBJ2-3; TRBD2 matches 12 bases. Germline CDR1 SGHRS, CDR2 YFSETQ. This CDR3 has 13 amino acids. Germline trimming cut 4 bases from V and 13 bases from J; bases unmatched to any gene: 7.

The chain couples TRBV20-1 to TRBJ1-3, with a weak D call TRBD1 (6 bases). Germline V gene lookup returns CDR1 DFQATT and CDR2 SNEGSKA (reference sequence). This CDR3 contains 13 residues. Trimming removed 6 bases at V and 1 base at J, with 10 bases between. CDR3 in amino acids: CSADQGSGNTIYF. The CDR3, as DNA: TGCAGTGCCGATCAGGGGTCTGGAAACACCATATATTTT.

The chain links TRBV27 to TRBJ2-5; no firm D call. Trimming pared 6 bases from V and 1 base from J, leaving 15 bases between. The CDR3 is 15 residues long. Germline-derived CDR1 and CDR2 are MNHEY and SMNVEV (reference sequence). DNA for the CDR3: TGTGCCAGCAGAGTTTCAAGGACGGCCCAAGAGACCCAGTACTTC. This gives the protein CASRVSRTAQETQYF.

This clonotype was seen a handful of times. This chain joins TRBV28 and TRBJ1-2; TRBD1 matches 10 bases. Germline assignment: CDR1 MDHEN and CDR2 SYDVKM. Trimming removed 6 bases from V and 3 bases from J; junction bases left unmatched: 4. CDR3 length equals 14 residues. CDR3 sequence reads: CASRAGTGDYGYTF. The CDR3, as DNA: TGTGCCAGCAGAGCCGGGACAGGGGACTATGGCTACACCTTC.

On this clonotype itself: A much larger clone lies a single base off, so this may be a read error. V usage is TRBV7-2 and J usage is TRBJ1-4; tentative D call: TRBD1 (5 bases). Germline CDR1 reads SGHTA; CDR2 reads FQGNSA. This CDR3 has 14 residues. CDR3 bases: TGTGCCAGCAGTCCGGGACGGACTAATGAAAAACCGTTTTTT. This codes for CASSPGRTNEKPFF.

This clonotype was seen a handful of times. The CDR3: CASSVGSEPNYEQYF. In DNA form, the CDR3 reads TGTGCCAGCAGCGTCGGTAGCGAACCGAACTACGAGCAGTACTTC. The chain has TRBV9 and TRBJ2-7; possibly TRBD2 for D (5 bases). This CDR3 contains 15 residues. Trimming pared 2 bases from V and 3 bases from J, leaving 15 bases between. From germline, CDR1 is SGDLS and CDR2 YYNGEE.

The V gene is TRBV20-1, the J gene TRBJ1-1; possibly TRBD1 for D (5 bases). Germline V CDR1 and CDR2: DFQATT, SNEGSKA (reference sequence). There are 13 residues in the CDR3. V lost 2 bases, J lost 1 base, and 8 bases lay in between. Here the CDR3 reads CSARSGPNTEAFF. CDR3 DNA sequence: TGCAGTGCTAGATCAGGGCCGAACACTGAAGCTTTCTTT.